This T cell receptor beta chain derives from a study of T cells in Graves' hyperthyroidism and ophthalmopathy. Using 10 ml of fresh peripheral blood, PBMCs were prepared. Researchers amplified the TCR beta CDR3 regions from RNA transcripts. RT-PCR in the first round (using the HTBI primer set) targeted the TCR CDR3. Using its own MiXCR run on the multiplex PCR reads, TCRdb lists one record per CDR3 protein. The sample records approximately 400,000 distinct CDR3 sequences, around a quarter being singletons. In the case of this clonotype: A much more abundant neighbour one base away suggests this may be a read error.

This sequence was found in a man over 45 with Graves' hyperthyroidism. Source material: blood.

CDR3 coding DNA: TGTGCCAGCGGCTTAAGCTCAGGGACAGATACGCAGTATTTT. It specifies CASGLSSGTDTQYF. This chain links TRBV7-6 with TRBJ2-3; D perhaps matches TRBD1 (5 bases). Germline V gene data show CDR1 as SGHVS and CDR2 as FNYEAQ. There are 14 residues in the CDR3.